This T cell receptor (beta chain) was found in a study of a mutant IDH1 vaccine in newly diagnosed glioma. As for the study in general: It was radiotherapy, temozolomide, or both that patients received previously, with most receiving both. Visit V12 was scheduled at week 35 and visit V13 at week 47. Broader study findings: Pseudoprogression looked unconnected to shifts in top peripheral T cell clonotypes.

This clone was seen a few times. Its antigen is not identified. The ends were cut back, 0 bases at V and 3 bases at J, with 15 bases in the middle. This CDR3 comprises 16 residues. Germline loops: CDR1 SGHKS, CDR2 YYEKEE (reference sequence). This sample's time point: week 35, safety follow-up. In every dose of vaccine, 300 ug of mutant IDH1 20-mer peptide was given alongside topical imiquimod. At weeks 1, 3, 5, 7, 11, 15, 19 and 23, patients received a vaccination, eight in all. Libraries were prepared by immunoSEQ multiplex PCR; TCRdb keeps only in-frame clonotypes and omits some of them. The sample holds about 33,000 clones, roughly 80% seen once.

The sample here was PBMCs, taken from a glioma patient whose treatment included an IDH1 peptide vaccine. This TCR was recovered from a woman in her late teens or twenties with glioma. This chain connects TRBV5-5 to TRBJ1-1, with D possibly being TRBD1 (5 bases). The CDR3 bases are TGTGCCAGCAGCTTGGCCGGGGCATCCCGTCACACTGAAGCTTTCTTT. Its translation is CASSLAGASRHTEAFF.